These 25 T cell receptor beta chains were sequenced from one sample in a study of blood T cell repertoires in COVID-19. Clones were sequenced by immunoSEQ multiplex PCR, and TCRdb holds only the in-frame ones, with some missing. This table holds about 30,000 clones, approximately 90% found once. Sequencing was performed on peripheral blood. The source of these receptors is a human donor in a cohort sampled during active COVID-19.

In DNA, the CDR3 is TGTGCCAGCAGCTCTAGCGGGGGTCCCTACGAGCAGTACTTC. Protein: CASSSSGGPYEQYF. The chain uses TRBV7-6 and TRBJ2-7, with TRBD2 matching 10 bases. CDR3 length: 14 amino acids. Germline-derived CDR1 and CDR2 are SGHVS and FNYEAQ. With V trimmed by 4 bases and J by 2 bases, 2 bases remained unmatched. The whole variable domain, filled in from reference TRBV7-6 and TRBJ2-7, reads GAGVSQSPRYKVTKRGQDVALRCDPISGHVSLYWYRQALGQGPEFLTYFNYEAQQDKSGLPNDRFSAERPEGSISTLTIQRTEQRDSAMYRCASSSSGGPYEQYFGPGTRLTVT.

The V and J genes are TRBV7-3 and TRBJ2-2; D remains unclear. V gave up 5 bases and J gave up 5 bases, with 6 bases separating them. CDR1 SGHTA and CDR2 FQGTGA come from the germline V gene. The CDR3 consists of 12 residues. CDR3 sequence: CASSLSTGELFF. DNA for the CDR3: TGTGCCAGCAGCCTATCAACCGGGGAGCTGTTTTTT.

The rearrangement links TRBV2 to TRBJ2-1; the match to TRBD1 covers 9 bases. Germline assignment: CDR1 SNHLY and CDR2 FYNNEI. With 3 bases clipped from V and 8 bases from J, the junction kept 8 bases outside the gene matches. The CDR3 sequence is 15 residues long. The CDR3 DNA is TGTGCCAGCAGTGACCGGGACAGGGAACTCGATGAGCAGTTCTTC. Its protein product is CASSDRDRELDEQFF. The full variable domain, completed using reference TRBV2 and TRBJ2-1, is EPEVTQTPSHQVTQMGQEVILRCVPISNHLYFYWYRQILGQKVEFLVSFYNNEISEKSEIFDDQFSVERPDGSNFTLKIRSTKLEDSAMYFCASSDRDRELDEQFFGPGTRLTVL.

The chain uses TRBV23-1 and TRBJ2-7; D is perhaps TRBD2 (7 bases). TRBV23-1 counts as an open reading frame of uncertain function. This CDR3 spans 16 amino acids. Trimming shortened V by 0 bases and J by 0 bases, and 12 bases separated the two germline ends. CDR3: CASSQSCGGLSYEQYF. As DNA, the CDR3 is TGCGCCAGCAGTCAATCTTGCGGGGGCCTCTCCTACGAGCAGTACTTC.

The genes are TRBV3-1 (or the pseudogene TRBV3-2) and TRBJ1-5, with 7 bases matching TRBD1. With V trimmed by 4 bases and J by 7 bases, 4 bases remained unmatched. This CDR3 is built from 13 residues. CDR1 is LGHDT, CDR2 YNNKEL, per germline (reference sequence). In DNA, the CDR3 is TGTGCCAGCAGCCGAGGGGGCGCCCAGCCCCAGCATTTT. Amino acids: CASSRGGAQPQHF.

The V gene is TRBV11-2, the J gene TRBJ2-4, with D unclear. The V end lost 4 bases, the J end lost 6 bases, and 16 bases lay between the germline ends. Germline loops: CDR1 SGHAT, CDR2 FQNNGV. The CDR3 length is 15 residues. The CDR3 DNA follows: TGTGCCAGCAGCTCCCCCCGCATCACAGCAAACATTCAGTACTTC. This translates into CASSSPRITANIQYF.

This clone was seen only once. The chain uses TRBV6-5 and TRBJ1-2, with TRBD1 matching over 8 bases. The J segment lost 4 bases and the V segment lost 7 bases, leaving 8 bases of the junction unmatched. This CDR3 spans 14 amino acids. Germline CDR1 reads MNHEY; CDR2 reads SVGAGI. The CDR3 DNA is TGTGCCAGCAAAAGGACAGGGTTCACCTATGGCTACACCTTC. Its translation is CASKRTGFTYGYTF.

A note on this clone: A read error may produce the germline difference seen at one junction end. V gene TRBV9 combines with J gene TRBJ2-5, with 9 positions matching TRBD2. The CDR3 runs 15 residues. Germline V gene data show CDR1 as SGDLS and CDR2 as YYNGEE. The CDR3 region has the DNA TGTGTCAGCAGCGTAGGCGGGGGGGCTTGGGAGACCCAGTACTTC. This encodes CVSSVGGGAWETQYF.

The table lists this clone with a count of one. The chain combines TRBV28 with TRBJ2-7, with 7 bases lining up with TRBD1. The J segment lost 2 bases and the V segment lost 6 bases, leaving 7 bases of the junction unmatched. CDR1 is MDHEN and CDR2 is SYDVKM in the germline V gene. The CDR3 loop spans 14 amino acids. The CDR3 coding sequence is TGTGCCAGCAGGCTGACAGGGCTGCCCTACGAGCAGTACTTC. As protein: CASRLTGLPYEQYF.

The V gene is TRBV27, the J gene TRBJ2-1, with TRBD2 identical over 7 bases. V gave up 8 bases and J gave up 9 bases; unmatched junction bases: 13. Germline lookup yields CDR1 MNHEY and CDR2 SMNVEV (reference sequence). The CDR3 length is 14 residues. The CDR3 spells CASSPSPSGGEQFF. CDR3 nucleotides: TGTGCCAGCTCCCCCAGCCCTTCGGGGGGTGAGCAGTTCTTC.

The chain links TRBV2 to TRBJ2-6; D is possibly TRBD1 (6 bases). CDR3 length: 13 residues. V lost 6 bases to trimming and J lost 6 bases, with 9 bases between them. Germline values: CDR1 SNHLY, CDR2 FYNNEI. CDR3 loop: CASSRTVANVLTF. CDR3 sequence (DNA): TGTGCCAGCAGCAGGACAGTGGCCAACGTCCTGACTTTC.

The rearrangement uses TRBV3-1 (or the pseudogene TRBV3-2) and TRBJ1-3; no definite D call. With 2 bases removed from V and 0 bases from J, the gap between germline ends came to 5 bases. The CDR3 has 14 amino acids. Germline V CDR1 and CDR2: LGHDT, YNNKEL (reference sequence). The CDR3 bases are TGTGCCAGCAGCCAACCCTACTCTGGAAACACCATATATTTT. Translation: CASSQPYSGNTIYF.

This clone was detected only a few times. In DNA form, the CDR3 reads TGTGCCAGCAGTTACACTAGCAGCTCCTACGAGCAGTACTTC. Translation: CASSYTSSSYEQYF. The J gene is TRBJ2-7, the V gene TRBV6-2 or TRBV6-3; D may be TRBD2 (6 bases). Germline V lookup: CDR1 MNHEY, CDR2 SVGEGT. The CDR3 has 14 amino acids. The germline V and J ends were trimmed by 2 bases and 0 bases, with 8 bases remaining between them.

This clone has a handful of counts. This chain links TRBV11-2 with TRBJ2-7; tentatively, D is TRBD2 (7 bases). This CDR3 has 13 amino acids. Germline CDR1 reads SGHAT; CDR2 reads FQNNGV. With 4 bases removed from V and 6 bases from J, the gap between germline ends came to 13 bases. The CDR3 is CASSWTGGSEQYF. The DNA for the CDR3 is TGTGCCAGCAGCTGGACGGGGGGCAGCGAGCAGTACTTC.

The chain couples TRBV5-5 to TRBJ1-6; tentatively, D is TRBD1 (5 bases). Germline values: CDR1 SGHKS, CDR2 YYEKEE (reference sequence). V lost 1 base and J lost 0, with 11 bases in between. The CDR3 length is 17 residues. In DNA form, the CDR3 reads TGTGCCAGCAGCTTGAACGGGGGGAGCTCCTATAATTCACCCCTCCACTTT. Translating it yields CASSLNGGSSYNSPLHF.

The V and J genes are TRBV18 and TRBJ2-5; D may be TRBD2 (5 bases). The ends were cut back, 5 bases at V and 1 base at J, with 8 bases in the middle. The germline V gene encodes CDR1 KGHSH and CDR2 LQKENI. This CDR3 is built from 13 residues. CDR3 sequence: CASSSRGQETQYF. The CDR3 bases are TGTGCCAGCTCAAGCCGGGGCCAAGAGACCCAGTACTTC.

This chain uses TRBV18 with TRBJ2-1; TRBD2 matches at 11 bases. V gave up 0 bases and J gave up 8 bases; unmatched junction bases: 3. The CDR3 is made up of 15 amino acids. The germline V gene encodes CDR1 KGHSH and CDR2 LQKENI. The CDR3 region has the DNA TGTGCCAGCTCACCACCGGTAGCGGGGGGGCATGAGCAGTTCTTC. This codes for CASSPPVAGGHEQFF. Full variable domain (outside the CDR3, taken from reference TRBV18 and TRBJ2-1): NAGVMQNPRHLVRRRGQEARLRCSPMKGHSHVYWYRQLPEEGLKFMVYLQKENIIDESGMPKERFSAEFPKEGPSILRIQQVVRGDSAAYFCASSPPVAGGHEQFFGPGTRLTVL.

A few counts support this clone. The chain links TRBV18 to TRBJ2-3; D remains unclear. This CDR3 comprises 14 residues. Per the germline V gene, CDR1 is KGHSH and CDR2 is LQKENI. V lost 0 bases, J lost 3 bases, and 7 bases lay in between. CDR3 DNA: TGTGCCAGCTCACCACCGGCACAGACAGATACGCAGTATTTT. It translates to CASSPPAQTDTQYF.

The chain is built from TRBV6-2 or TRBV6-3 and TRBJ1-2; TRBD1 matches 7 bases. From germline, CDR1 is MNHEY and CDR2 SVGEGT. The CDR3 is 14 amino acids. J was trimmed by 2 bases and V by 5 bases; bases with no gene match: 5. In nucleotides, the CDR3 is TGTGCCAGCAGTCCGGGACAGCCAAACTATGGCTACACCTTC. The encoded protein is CASSPGQPNYGYTF.

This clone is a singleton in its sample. The CDR3: CATSDRLGEVMDYGYTF. DNA of the CDR3: TGTGCCACCAGTGATCGGCTCGGAGAGGTTATGGACTATGGCTACACCTTC. The chain is built from TRBV24-1 and TRBJ1-2; D not certain. Between the trimmed V and J ends, which lost 3 bases and 3 bases, there was a span of 19 bases. This CDR3 contains 17 residues. Germline CDR1 reads KGHDR; CDR2 reads SFDVKD.

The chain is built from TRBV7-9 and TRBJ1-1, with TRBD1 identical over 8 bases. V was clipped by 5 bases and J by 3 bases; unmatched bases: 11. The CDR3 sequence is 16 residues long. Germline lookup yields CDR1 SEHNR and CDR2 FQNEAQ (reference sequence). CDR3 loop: CASSKVQGAGDTEAFF. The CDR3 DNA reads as TGTGCCAGCAGCAAAGTTCAGGGGGCAGGGGACACTGAAGCTTTCTTT.

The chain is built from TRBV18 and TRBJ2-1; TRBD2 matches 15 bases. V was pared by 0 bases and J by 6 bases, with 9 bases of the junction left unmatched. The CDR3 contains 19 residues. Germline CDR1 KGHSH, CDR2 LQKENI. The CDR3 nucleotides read TGTGCCAGCTCACCACCTTACCCCGGGACTAGCGGGGGGTTCAATGAGCAGTTCTTC. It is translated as CASSPPYPGTSGGFNEQFF.

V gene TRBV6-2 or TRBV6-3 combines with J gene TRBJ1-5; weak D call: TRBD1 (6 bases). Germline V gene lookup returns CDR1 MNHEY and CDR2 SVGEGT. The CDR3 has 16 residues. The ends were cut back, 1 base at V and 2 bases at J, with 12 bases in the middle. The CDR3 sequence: CASSYWGRGRNQPQHF. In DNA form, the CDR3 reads TGTGCCAGCAGTTACTGGGGCAGGGGTCGCAATCAGCCCCAGCATTTT.

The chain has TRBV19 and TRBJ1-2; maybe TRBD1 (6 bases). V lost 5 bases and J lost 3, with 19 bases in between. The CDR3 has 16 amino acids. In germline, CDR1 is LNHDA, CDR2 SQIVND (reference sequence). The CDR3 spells CASSQNRELADYGYTF. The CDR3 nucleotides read TGTGCCAGTAGTCAAAACAGGGAACTGGCGGACTATGGCTACACCTTC.

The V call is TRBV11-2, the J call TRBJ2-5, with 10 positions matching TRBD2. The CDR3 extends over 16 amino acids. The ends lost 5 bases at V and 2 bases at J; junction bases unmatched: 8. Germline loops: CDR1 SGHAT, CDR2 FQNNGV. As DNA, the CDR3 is TGTGCCAGCAGCCCGATAGCGGGGGGACTACAAGAGACCCAGTACTTC. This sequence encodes CASSPIAGGLQETQYF.